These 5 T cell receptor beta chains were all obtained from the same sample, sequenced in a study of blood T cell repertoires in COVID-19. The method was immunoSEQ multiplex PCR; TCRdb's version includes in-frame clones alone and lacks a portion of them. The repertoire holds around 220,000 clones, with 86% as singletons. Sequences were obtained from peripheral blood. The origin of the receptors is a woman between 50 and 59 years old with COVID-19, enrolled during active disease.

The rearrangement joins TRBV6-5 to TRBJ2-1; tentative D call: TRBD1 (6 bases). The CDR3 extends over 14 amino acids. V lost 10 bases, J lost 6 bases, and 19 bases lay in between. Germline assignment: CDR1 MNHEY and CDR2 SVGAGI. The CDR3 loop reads CATRAAQGSNEQFF. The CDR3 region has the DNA TGTGCCACCCGGGCCGCGCAGGGGTCCAATGAGCAGTTCTTC.

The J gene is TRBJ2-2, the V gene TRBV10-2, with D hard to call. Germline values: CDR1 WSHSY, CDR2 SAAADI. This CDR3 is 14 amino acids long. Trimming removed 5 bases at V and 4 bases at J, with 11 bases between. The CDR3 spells CASSWQAGTGELFF. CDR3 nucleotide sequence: TGCGCCAGCAGTTGGCAGGCCGGCACCGGGGAGCTGTTTTTT.

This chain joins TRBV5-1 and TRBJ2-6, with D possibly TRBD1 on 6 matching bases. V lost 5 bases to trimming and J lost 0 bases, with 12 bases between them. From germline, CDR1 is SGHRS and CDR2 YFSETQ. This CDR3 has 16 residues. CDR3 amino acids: CASRGTTSSGANVLTF. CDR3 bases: TGCGCCAGCAGGGGGACAACGAGCTCTGGGGCCAACGTCCTGACTTTC.

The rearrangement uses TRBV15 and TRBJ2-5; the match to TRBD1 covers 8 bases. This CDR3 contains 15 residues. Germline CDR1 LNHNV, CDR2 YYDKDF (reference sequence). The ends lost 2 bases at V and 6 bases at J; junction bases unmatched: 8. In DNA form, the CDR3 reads TGTGCCACCAGCAGACGGACAGGGTTAGGACAGACCCAGTACTTC. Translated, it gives CATSRRTGLGQTQYF.

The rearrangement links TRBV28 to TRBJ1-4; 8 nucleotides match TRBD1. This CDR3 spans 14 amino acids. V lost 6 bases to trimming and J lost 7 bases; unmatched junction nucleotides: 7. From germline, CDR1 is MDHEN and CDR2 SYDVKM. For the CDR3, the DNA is TGTGCCAGCAGACCACAGGGGGGAGGTGAAAAACTGTTTTTT. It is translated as CASRPQGGGEKLFF.